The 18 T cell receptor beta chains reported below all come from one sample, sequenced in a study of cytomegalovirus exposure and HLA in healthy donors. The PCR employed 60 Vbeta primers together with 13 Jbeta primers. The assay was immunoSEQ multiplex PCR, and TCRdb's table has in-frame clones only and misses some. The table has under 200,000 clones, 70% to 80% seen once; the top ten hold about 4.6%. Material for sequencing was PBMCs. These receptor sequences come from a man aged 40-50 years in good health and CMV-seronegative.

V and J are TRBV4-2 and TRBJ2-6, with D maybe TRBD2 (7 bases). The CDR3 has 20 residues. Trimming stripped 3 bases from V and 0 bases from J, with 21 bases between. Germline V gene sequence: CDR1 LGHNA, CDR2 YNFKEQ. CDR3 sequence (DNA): TGTGCCAGCAGCCAGAGTTTGCGGGGGCGAGCCTCCTCTGGGGCCAACGTCCTGACTTTC. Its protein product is CASSQSLRGRASSGANVLTF.

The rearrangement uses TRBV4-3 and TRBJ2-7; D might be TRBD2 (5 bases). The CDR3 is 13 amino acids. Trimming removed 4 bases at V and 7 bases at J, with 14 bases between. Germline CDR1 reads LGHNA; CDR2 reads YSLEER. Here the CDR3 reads CASSPWAGGEQYF. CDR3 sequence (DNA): TGCGCCAGCAGCCCGTGGGCGGGTGGTGAGCAGTACTTC.

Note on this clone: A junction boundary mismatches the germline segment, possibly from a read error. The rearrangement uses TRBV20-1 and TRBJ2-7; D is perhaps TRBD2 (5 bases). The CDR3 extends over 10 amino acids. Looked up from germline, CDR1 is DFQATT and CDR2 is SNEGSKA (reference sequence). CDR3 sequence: CSARDLGVLF. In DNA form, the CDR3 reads TGCAGTGCTAGAGATCTGGGAGTTCTGTTC.

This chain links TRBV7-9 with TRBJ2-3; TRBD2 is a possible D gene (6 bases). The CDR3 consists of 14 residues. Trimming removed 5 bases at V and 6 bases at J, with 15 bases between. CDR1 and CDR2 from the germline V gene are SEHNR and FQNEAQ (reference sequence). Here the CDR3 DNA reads TGTGCCAGCAGCCCCTTCGGCGGGGACGATACGCAGTATTTT. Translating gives CASSPFGGDDTQYF. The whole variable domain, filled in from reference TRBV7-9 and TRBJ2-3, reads DTGVSQNPRHKITKRGQNVTFRCDPISEHNRLYWYRQTLGQGPEFLTYFQNEAQLEKSRLLSDRFSAERPKGSFSTLEIQRTEQGDSAMYLCASSPFGGDDTQYFGPGTRLTVL.

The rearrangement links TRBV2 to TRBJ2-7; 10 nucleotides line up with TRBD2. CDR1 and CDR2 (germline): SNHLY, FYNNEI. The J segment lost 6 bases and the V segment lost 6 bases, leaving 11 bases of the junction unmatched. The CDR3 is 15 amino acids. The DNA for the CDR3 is TGTGCCAGCAGAGCTCAGACTAGCGGGCCTTGCGAGCAGTACTTC. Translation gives CASRAQTSGPCEQYF.

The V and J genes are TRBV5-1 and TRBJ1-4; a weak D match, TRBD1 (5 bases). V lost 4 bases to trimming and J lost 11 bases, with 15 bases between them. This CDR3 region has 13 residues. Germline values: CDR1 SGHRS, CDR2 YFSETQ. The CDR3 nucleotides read TGCGCCAGCAGCCGGGGGGGTAGAAGTAAACTGTTTTTT. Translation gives CASSRGGRSKLFF.

The DNA for the CDR3 is TGTGCCAGCAGCTTCTACAGGAGCGAGCAGTACTTC. Its translation: CASSFYRSEQYF. V is TRBV5-4 and J is TRBJ2-7; tentative D call: TRBD1 (5 bases). V was trimmed by 2 bases and J by 6 bases, leaving 9 bases between them. CDR3 length: 12 residues. Per the germline V gene, CDR1 is SGHNT and CDR2 is YYREEE (reference sequence).

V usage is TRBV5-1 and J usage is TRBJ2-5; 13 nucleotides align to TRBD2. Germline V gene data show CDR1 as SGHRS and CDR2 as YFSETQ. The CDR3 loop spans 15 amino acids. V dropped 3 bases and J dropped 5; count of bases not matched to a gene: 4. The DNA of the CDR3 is TGCGCCAGCAGCTGGGGACTAGCGGGGAGCGAGACCCAGTACTTC. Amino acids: CASSWGLAGSETQYF.

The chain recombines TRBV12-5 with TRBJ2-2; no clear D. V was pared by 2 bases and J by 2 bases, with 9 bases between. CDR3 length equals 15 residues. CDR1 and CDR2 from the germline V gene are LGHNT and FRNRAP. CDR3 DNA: TGTGCTAGTGGTTTGCATCAGGTCAACACCGGGGAGCTGTTTTTT. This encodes CASGLHQVNTGELFF.

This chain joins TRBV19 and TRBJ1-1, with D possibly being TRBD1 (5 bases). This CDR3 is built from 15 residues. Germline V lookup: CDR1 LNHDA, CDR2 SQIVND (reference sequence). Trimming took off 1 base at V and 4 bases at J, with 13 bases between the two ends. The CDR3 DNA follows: TGTGCCAGTAGTATAGGGGAGGGGTTAGGCACTGAAGCTTTCTTT. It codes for CASSIGEGLGTEAFF.

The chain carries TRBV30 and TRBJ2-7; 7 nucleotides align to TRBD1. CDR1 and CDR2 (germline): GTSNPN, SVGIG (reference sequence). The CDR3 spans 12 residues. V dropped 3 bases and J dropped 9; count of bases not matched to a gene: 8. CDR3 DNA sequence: TGTGCCTGGAGGGTCTTACAGGGGAGGCAGTACTTC. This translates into CAWRVLQGRQYF.

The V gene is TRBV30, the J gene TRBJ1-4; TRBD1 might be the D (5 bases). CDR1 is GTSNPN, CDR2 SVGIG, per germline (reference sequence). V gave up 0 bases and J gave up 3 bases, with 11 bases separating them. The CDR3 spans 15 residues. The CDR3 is CAWSVLSGANEKLFF. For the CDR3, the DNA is TGTGCCTGGAGTGTACTCTCGGGGGCTAATGAAAAACTGTTTTTT.

CDR3 sequence (DNA): TGTGCCAGCGCAGGGGGTCGCTACACCTTC. This translates into CASAGGRYTF. The V call is TRBV7-9, the J call TRBJ1-2; 7 nucleotides match TRBD1. Trimming cost V 8 bases and J 9 bases; bases outside gene matches: 3. Germline assignment: CDR1 SEHNR and CDR2 FQNEAQ (reference sequence). CDR3 length: 10 residues.

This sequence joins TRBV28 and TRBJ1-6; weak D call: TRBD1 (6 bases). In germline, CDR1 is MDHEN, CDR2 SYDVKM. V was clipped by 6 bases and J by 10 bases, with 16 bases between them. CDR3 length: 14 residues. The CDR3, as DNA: TGTGCCAGCAGCCTAGGGGGACAAGGGTCACCCCTCCACTTT. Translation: CASSLGGQGSPLHF.

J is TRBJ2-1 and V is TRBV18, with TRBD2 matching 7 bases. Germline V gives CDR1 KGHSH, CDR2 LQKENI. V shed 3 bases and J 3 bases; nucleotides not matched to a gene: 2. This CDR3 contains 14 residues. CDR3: CASSPASGYNEQFF. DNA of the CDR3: TGTGCCAGCTCACCGGCTAGCGGCTACAATGAGCAGTTCTTC.

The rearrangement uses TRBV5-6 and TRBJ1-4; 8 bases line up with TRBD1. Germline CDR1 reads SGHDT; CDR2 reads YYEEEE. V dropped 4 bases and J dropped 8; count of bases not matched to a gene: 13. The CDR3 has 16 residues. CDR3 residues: CASSRPDRGEGEKLFF. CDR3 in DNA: TGTGCCAGCAGCAGACCAGACAGGGGAGAGGGAGAAAAACTGTTTTTT.

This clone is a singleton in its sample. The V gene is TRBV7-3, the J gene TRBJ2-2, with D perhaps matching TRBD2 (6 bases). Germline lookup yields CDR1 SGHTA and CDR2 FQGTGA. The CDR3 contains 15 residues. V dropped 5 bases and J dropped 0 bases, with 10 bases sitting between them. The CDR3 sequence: CASSPTGANTGELFF. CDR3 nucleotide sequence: TGTGCCAGCAGCCCCACGGGAGCGAACACCGGGGAGCTGTTTTTT.

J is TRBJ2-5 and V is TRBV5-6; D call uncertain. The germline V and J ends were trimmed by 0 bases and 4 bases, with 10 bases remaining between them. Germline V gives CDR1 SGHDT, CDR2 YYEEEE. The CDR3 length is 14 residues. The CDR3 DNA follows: TGTGCCAGCAGCTTGGGGGCAGTTTCAGAGACCCAGTACTTC. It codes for CASSLGAVSETQYF.